The sample holds a few counts of the clone carrying this TCR beta chain. Other DNA variants within this sample encode the same CDR3. These data are taken from a study of cytomegalovirus exposure and HLA in healthy donors. V lost 5 bases to trimming and J lost 1 base; unmatched junction nucleotides: 9. The CDR3 length is 16 residues. Per the germline V gene, CDR1 is SGHDT and CDR2 is YYEEEE. PCR was performed using 60 Vbeta and 13 Jbeta primers. Profiled with immunoSEQ multiplex PCR; TCRdb holds only in-frame clones, not every one. The data contain 160,000 or so clones, over 75% of them seen just once; the ten biggest clones take up around 1.3%.

This receptor was obtained from a woman aged 25 to 45 in good health and CMV-seronegative. The chain couples TRBV5-6 to TRBJ1-1; 9 bases are shared with TRBD1. The sequenced material came from PBMCs. CDR3 region: CASRLQGQGGNTEAFF. The CDR3 DNA follows: TGTGCCAGCAGATTGCAGGGACAGGGCGGGAACACTGAAGCTTTCTTT. The variable domain in full, completed from reference TRBV5-6 and TRBJ1-1, reads DAGVTQSPTHLIKTRGQQVTLRCSPKSGHDTVSWYQQALGQGPQFIFQYYEEEERQRGNFPDRFSGHQFPNYSSELNVNALLLGDSALYLCASRLQGQGGNTEAFFGQGTRLTVV.